This TCR beta chain was sequenced for a study of blood T cell repertoires in COVID-19. Study background: Spain, Italy and the United States supplied samples that represented acute and convalescent COVID-19.

The method was immunoSEQ multiplex PCR; TCRdb's version includes in-frame clones alone and lacks a portion of them. The sample shows some 330,000 clones, roughly 90% of them seen only once. Losses at the gene ends were 2 bases for V and 4 bases for J; bases not matched to a gene: 8. The CDR3 is 16 amino acids. CDR1 and CDR2 (germline): MNHEY, SVGEGT. The TCR originated in a woman between 25 and 40 years old who had recovered from COVID-19. The gene calls are TRBV6-2 or TRBV6-3 and TRBJ1-3; 7 bases are shared with TRBD1. The sample comprised PBMCs or T cells enriched from blood (not recorded which). This CDR3 is CASSYGRQGYGNTIYF. The CDR3 nucleotides read TGTGCCAGCAGTTACGGGCGACAGGGATACGGAAACACCATATATTTT.